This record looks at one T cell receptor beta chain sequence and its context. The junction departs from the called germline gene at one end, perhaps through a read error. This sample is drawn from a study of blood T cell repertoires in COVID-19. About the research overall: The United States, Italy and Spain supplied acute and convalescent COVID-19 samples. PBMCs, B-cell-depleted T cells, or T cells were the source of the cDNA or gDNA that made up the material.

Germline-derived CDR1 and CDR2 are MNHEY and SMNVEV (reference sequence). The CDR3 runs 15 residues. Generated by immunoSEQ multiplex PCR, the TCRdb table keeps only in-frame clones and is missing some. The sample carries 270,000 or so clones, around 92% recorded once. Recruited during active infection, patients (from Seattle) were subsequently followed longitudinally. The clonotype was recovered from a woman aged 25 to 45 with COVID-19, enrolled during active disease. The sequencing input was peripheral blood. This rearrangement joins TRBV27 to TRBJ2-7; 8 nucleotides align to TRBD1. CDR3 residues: CASGLKDRASYEQYF. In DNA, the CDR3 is TGTGCCAGCGGTTTAAAGGACAGGGCTTCTTACGAGCAGTACTTC.